The source of this T cell receptor beta chain is a study of tumor-infiltrating lymphocytes in primary liver carcinoma. Regarding this clonotype: Its cognate antigen is unknown. With a much larger clone just one base away, this may be a read error.

The authors made TCR beta cDNA from around 500 ng total RNA with a constant-region primer. Three rounds of nested multiplex PCR with slightly modified ARM-PCR produced TCR beta libraries. TRBV1-TRBV30 forward and Cbeta reverse primers drove the first two roughly 10-cycle rounds. TCRdb re-called the multiplex PCR reads through MiXCR, storing one row per CDR3 protein. The data contain 40,000 to 60,000 distinct CDR3 sequences, about 80% of them singletons. RNA and DNA were co-extracted from about 19-30 mg of unsorted bulk tissue. Through surgical resection, the patients' primary liver carcinoma was treated. Overall study findings and caveats: Relative to tumor region pairs, the tumor-adjacent and tumor-blood pairs showed overlap that was lower. Blood fell significantly below tumors in its top-250-clone fraction (p = 0.039). Presence in all five tumor regions was observed for only about 7-25% of top clones.

CDR1 SGHTA and CDR2 FQGTGA come from the germline V gene. The CDR3 sequence is 15 residues long. With 5 bases removed from V and 3 bases from J, the gap between germline ends came to 16 bases. This receptor was obtained from a man between 35 and 55 years old with primary liver carcinoma and hepatitis B virus infection. Sequenced material: liver tumor tissue from sampling region 3. The subset: tumor region T3, left-lateral pole. The chain uses TRBV7-3 and TRBJ1-2, with D hard to call. This chain's CDR3 is CASSPGEIEDYGYTF. CDR3 coding DNA: TGTGCCAGCAGCCCGGGAGAGATTGAGGACTATGGCTACACCTTC. Using reference TRBV7-3 and TRBJ1-2 for the parts outside the CDR3, the full variable domain is GAGVSQTPSNKVTEKGKYVELRCDPISGHTALYWYRQSLGQGPEFLIYFQGTGAADDSGLPNDRFFAVRPEGSVSTLKIQRTERGDSAVYLCASSPGEIEDYGYTFGSGTRLTVV.